The 7 T cell receptor beta chains given below trace back to one sample, sequenced in a study of beta chain features in type 1 diabetes. The authors reverse transcribed all of the isolated RNA, so sequencing captured expressed TCRB transcripts. The method was immunoSEQ multiplex PCR; TCRdb's version includes in-frame clones alone and lacks a portion of them. This table has just over 450,000 clones, 25% to 35% appearing once. The specimen sequenced was naive CD4+ T cells from blood. These receptors originate from a young man in good health.

This clone was found a few times. V usage is TRBV7-9 and J usage is TRBJ2-1; no reliable D call. Germline values: CDR1 SEHNR, CDR2 FQNEAQ (reference sequence). The CDR3 has 14 amino acids. V was clipped by 5 bases and J by 10 bases, with 18 bases between them. As DNA, the CDR3 is TGTGCCAGCAGCCCTTGGGCCCTGGGTCGAGAGCAGTTCTTC. Protein sequence: CASSPWALGREQFF.

This clone was found a few times. The chain employs TRBV6-5 and TRBJ1-2; no clear D. V was trimmed by 6 bases and J by 0 bases, leaving 8 bases between them. This CDR3 contains 13 residues. Germline V gene lookup returns CDR1 MNHEY and CDR2 SVGAGI. The chain's CDR3 is CASRSTANYGYTF. For the CDR3, the DNA is TGTGCCAGCAGGTCAACAGCTAACTATGGCTACACCTTC.

Note on this clone: Other DNA sequences in this sample translate to the same CDR3. The CDR3 reads CASSDPTRSGANVLTF. The CDR3 nucleotides read TGTGCCAGCAGTGATCCCACACGCTCTGGGGCCAACGTCCTGACTTTC. This chain uses TRBV25-1 with TRBJ2-6; D is uncertain. The V end lost 3 bases, the J end lost 0 bases, and 9 bases lay between the germline ends. CDR3 size: 16 residues. Germline CDR1 MGHDK, CDR2 SYGVNS. Based on the CDR3 plus reference TRBV25-1 and TRBJ2-6, the full variable domain is EADIYQTPRYLVIGTGKKITLECSQTMGHDKMYWYQQDPGMELHLIHYSYGVNSTEKGDLSSESTVSRIRTEHFPLTLESARPSHTSQYLCASSDPTRSGANVLTFGAGSRLTVL.

The chain links TRBV14 to TRBJ1-1; D unclear. V was trimmed by 0 bases and J by 5 bases, leaving 7 bases between them. The CDR3 consists of 13 residues. Germline CDR1 and CDR2: SGHDN and FVKESK. This chain's CDR3 is CASSQDFQTEAFF. CDR3 DNA: TGTGCCAGCAGCCAAGATTTTCAGACTGAAGCTTTCTTT.

This clone was detected a few times. V is TRBV6-5 and J is TRBJ2-3; tentative D call: TRBD1 (6 bases). The CDR3 is 14 residues long. Looked up from germline, CDR1 is MNHEY and CDR2 is SVGAGI. Trimming shortened V by 3 bases and J by 2 bases, and 9 bases separated the two germline ends. CDR3 in DNA: TGTGCCAGCAGTTATAACAGGGACACAGATACGCAGTATTTT. Protein sequence: CASSYNRDTDTQYF.

This clone appeared a few times. The J gene is TRBJ2-7, the V gene TRBV5-4; 9 bases are shared with TRBD2. The CDR3 contains 15 residues. V gave up 4 bases and J gave up 1 base; unmatched junction bases: 6. Germline V gene sequence: CDR1 SGHNT, CDR2 YYREEE (reference sequence). DNA for the CDR3: TGTGCCAGCAGCGCAAGGACTAGCGCTTCCTACGAGCAGTACTTC. This encodes CASSARTSASYEQYF.

The CDR3 is CAWGTTAEASTQYF. In DNA form, the CDR3 reads TGTGCCTGGGGAACAACAGCGGAGGCCTCCACGCAGTATTTT. The chain links TRBV30 to TRBJ2-3; D is perhaps TRBD2 (5 bases). Germline V lookup: CDR1 GTSNPN, CDR2 SVGIG (reference sequence). V dropped 5 bases and J dropped 9 bases, with 21 bases sitting between them. This CDR3 is built from 14 residues.